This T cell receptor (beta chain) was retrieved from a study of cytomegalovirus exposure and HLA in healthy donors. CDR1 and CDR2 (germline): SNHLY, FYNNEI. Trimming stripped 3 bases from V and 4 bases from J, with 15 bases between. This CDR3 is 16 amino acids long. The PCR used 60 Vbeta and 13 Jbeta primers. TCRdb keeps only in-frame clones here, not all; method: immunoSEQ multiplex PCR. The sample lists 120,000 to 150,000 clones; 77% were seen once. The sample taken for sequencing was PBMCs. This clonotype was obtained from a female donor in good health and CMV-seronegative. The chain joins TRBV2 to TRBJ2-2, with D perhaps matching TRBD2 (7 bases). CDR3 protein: CASSDRGRGSTGELFF. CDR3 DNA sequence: TGTGCCAGCAGTGATAGGGGGAGGGGATCCACCGGGGAGCTGTTTTTT.